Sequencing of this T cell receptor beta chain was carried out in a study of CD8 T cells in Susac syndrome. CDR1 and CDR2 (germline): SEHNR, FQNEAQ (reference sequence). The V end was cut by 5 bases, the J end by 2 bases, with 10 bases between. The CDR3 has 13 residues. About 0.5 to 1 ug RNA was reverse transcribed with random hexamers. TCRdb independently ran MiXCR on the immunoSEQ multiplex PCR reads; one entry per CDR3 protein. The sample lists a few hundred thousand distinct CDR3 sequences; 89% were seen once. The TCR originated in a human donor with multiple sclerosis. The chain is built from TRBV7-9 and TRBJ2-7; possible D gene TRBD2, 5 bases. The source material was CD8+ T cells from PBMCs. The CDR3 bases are TGTGCCAGCAGCCCTATCGGGGCCTACGAGCAGTACTTC. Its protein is CASSPIGAYEQYF. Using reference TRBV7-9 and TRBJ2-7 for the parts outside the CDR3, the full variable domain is DTGVSQNPRHKITKRGQNVTFRCDPISEHNRLYWYRQTLGQGPEFLTYFQNEAQLEKSRLLSDRFSAERPKGSFSTLEIQRTEQGDSAMYLCASSPIGAYEQYFGPGTRLTVT.